The T cell receptor beta chain under discussion was sequenced for a study of T cells in Graves' hyperthyroidism and ophthalmopathy. Findings and limits, study-wide: Ophthalmopathy could be told apart from stable hyperthyroidism with a 13 V-J model.

This clonotype was counted at least ten times. What it binds is unknown. The CDR3 consists of 14 residues. Losses at the gene ends were 6 bases for V and 4 bases for J; bases not matched to a gene: 5. CDR1 is SNHLY, CDR2 FYNNEI, per germline. In patients aged 18 to 65, hyperthyroidism was newly diagnosed, with duration under 2 months. Amplification of TCR beta CDR3 regions was performed using RNA transcripts as template. When the TCR CDR3 underwent first-round RT-PCR, the HTBI primer set was used. TCRdb called the multiplex PCR reads again in MiXCR, with one record for every CDR3 protein. The top ten hold under 10% of the sample, which has about 710,000 distinct CDR3 sequences, roughly 15% seen once.

V and J are TRBV2 and TRBJ1-1; 10 nucleotides line up with TRBD1. The TCR originated in a man aged 18 to 29 with Graves' hyperthyroidism. The sample consisted of blood. CDR3 loop: CASSVDRGGTEAFF. In DNA, the CDR3 is TGTGCCAGCAGCGTGGACAGGGGGGGCACTGAAGCTTTCTTT.